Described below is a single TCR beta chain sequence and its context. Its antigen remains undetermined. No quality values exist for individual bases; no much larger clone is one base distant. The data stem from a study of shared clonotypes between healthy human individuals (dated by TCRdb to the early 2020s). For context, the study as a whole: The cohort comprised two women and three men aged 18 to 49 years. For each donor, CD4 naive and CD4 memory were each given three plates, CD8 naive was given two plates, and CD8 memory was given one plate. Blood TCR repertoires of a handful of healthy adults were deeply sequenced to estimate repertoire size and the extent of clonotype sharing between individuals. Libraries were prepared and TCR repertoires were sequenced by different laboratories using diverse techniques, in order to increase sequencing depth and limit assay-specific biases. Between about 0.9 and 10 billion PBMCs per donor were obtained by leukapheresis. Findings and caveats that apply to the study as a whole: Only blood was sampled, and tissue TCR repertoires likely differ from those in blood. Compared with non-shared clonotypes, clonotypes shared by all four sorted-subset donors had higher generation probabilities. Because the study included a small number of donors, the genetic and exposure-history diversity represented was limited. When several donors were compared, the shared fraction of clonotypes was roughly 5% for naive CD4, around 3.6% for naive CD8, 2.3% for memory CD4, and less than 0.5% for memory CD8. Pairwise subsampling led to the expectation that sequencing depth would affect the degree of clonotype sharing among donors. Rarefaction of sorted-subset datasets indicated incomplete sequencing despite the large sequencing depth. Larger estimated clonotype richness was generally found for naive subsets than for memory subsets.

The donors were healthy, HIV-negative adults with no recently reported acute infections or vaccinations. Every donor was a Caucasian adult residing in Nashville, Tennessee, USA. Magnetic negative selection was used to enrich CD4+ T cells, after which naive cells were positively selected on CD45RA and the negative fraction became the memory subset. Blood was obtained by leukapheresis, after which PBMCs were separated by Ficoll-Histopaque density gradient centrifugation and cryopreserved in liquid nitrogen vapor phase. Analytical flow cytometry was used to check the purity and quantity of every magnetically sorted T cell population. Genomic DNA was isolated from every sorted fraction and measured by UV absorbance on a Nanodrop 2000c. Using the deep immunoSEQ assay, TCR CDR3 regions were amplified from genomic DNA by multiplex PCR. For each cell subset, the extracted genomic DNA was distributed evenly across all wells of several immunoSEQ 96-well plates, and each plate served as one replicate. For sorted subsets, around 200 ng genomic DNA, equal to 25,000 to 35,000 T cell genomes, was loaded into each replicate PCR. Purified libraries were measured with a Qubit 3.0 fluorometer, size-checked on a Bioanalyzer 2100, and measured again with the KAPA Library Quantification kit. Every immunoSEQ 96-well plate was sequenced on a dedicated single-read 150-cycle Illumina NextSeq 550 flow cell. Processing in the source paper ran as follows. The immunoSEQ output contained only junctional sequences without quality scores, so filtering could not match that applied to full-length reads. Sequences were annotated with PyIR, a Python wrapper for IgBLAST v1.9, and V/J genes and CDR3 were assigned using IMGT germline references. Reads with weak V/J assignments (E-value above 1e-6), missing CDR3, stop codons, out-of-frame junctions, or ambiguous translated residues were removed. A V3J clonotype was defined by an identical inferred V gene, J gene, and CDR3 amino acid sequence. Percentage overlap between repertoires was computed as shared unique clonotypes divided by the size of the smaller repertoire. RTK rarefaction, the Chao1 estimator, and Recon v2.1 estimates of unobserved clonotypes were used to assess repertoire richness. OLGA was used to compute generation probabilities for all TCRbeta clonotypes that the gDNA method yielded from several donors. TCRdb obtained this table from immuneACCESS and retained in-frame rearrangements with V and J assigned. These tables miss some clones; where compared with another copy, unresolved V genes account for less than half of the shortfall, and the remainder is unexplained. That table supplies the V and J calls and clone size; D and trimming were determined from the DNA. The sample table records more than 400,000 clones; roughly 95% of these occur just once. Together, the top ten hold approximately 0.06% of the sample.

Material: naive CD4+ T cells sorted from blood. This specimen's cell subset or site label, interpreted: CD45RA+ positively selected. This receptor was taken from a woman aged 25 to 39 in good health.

The nucleotide sequence is TGTGCCACCAGCAGAGAAACTGGTGGGGCCAACGTCCTGACTTTC. Its protein product is CATSRETGGANVLTF. Here the chain combines TRBV15 and TRBJ2-6; the D gene cannot be named for sure. Via the germline V gene (reference sequence), CDR1 is LNHNV and CDR2 YYDKDF. The CDR3 covers 15 residues, taking in both the cysteine and the phenylalanine. The DNA shown is the 45-base CDR3, in frame from base 1. V was cut back by 0 bases and J by 3 bases, leaving a gap of 6 bases between them.